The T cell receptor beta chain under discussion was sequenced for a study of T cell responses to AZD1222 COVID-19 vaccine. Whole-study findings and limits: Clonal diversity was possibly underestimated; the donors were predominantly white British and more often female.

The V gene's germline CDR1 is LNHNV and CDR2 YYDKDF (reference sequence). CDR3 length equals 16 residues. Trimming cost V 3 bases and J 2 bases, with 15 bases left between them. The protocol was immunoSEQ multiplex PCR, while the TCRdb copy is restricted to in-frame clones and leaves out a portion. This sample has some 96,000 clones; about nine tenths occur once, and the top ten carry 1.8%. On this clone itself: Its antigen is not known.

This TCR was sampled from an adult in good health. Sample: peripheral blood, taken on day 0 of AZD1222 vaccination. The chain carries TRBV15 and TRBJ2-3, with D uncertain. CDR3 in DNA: TGTGCCACCAGCAGGCGTCCGGTGGAGCTCACAGATACGCAGTATTTT. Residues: CATSRRPVELTDTQYF.